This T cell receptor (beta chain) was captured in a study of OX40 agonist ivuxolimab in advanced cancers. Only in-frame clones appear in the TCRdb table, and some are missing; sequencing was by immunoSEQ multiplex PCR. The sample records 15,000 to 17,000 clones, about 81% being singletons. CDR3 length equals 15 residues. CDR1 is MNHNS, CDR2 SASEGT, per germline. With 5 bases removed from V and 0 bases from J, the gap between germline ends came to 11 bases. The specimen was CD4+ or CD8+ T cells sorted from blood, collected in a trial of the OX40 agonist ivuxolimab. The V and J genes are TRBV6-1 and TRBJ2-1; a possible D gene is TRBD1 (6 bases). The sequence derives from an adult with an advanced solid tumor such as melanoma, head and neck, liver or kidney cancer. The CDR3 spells CASSFTGSSYNEQFF. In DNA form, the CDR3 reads TGTGCCAGCAGTTTCACAGGGAGCTCCTACAATGAGCAGTTCTTC.